The 15 T cell receptor beta chains presented below share a single source sample, sequenced in a study of shared clonotypes between healthy human individuals. Here immunoSEQ multiplex PCR was the method, and the copy in TCRdb shows in-frame clones only, minus some. The data contain fewer than 850,000 clones, about nine tenths of them singletons. What was sequenced was memory CD8+ T cells from PBMCs. Subset described: CD45RO+ cells pooled with CCR7-negative TemRA cells. The receptor source for this set is a man between 18 and 29 years old in good health. Some clones in this sample may be carry-over from other donors' samples.

CDR3 protein: CASSPRGTGVEKLFF. CDR3 DNA sequence: TGTGCCAGCTCACCACGGGGGACAGGGGTGGAAAAACTGTTTTTT. The rearrangement uses TRBV18 and TRBJ1-4; 10 bases line up with TRBD1. From germline, CDR1 is KGHSH and CDR2 LQKENI. Unmatched junction bases numbered 4, after V lost 1 base and J lost 8 bases. CDR3 length: 15 residues.

Comments on this clone: Other DNA variants within this sample encode the same CDR3. V is TRBV27 and J is TRBJ2-7; tentative D call: TRBD1 (6 bases). Germline CDR1 and CDR2: MNHEY and SMNVEV (reference sequence). V was shortened by 5 bases and J by 4 bases, with 12 bases between the two germline ends. This CDR3 is built from 13 residues. Here the CDR3 reads CASSLGQTYEQYF. Written as DNA, the CDR3 is TGTGCCAGCAGTCTCGGACAGACGTACGAGCAGTACTTC.

The V call is TRBV19, the J call TRBJ1-3; D possibly corresponds to TRBD1 (5 bases). The V end was cut by 2 bases, the J end by 2 bases, with 10 bases between. Germline CDR1 LNHDA, CDR2 SQIVND (reference sequence). The CDR3 is made up of 15 amino acids. CDR3 nucleotides: TGTGCCAGTAGTATATTGTCGGGGCCTGGAAACACCATATATTTT. Translated: CASSILSGPGNTIYF.

This clone was picked up one time. The chain employs TRBV11-2 and TRBJ2-2; 8 bases match TRBD2. J gave up 2 bases and V 2 bases, and 4 bases lay outside the gene matches. This CDR3 comprises 16 residues. Germline CDR1 and CDR2: SGHAT and FQNNGV. The CDR3 bases are TGTGCCAGCAGCTTACCGGGAGGGCTAAACACCGGGGAGCTGTTTTTT. Its protein product is CASSLPGGLNTGELFF.

The V call is TRBV27, the J call TRBJ2-6, with D uncertain. This CDR3 contains 16 residues. V lost 2 bases and J 2 bases, leaving 10 bases between the germline ends. Germline lookup yields CDR1 MNHEY and CDR2 SMNVEV (reference sequence). CDR3: CASSLVRSTGANVLTF. CDR3 DNA: TGTGCCAGCAGTTTAGTCCGGTCCACTGGGGCCAACGTCCTGACTTTC.

This chain joins TRBV7-2 and TRBJ1-1; the D gene is possibly TRBD1 (5 bases). The germline CDR1 and CDR2 sequences are SGHTA and FQGNSA. The CDR3 consists of 14 residues. V lost 1 base to trimming and J lost 10 bases, with 16 bases between them. The CDR3 DNA reads as TGTGCCAGCAGCTTAGGTCTGGGACCGGTTGGAGCTTTCTTT. Amino acids: CASSLGLGPVGAFF.

This clone was seen only once. The V gene is TRBV7-9, the J gene TRBJ1-3; possible D gene TRBD1, 6 bases. There are 17 residues in the CDR3. Germline loops: CDR1 SEHNR, CDR2 FQNEAQ (reference sequence). Trimming shortened V by 8 bases and J by 4 bases, and 24 bases separated the two germline ends. The CDR3 DNA follows: TGTGCCAGCCTTTCTTGGGACATCCCAAAAACGGGAAACACCATATATTTT. Encoded protein: CASLSWDIPKTGNTIYF.

This chain connects TRBV19 to TRBJ2-2; D not certain. CDR3 length equals 16 residues. Germline lookup yields CDR1 LNHDA and CDR2 SQIVND (reference sequence). Trimming stripped 1 base from V and 10 bases from J, with 19 bases between. The CDR3 sequence is CASSIARHKGPPELFF. CDR3 DNA sequence: TGTGCCAGTAGTATAGCTAGGCATAAGGGCCCACCGGAGCTGTTTTTT.

The genes are TRBV15 and TRBJ2-1, with 7 bases identical to TRBD2. Per germline, CDR1 LNHNV and CDR2 YYDKDF (reference sequence). With V trimmed by 4 bases and J by 9 bases, 6 bases remained unmatched. CDR3 length: 13 residues. Written as DNA, the CDR3 is TGTGCCACCAGCACCGGGAGGTTCGGTGAGCAGTTCTTC. It translates to CATSTGRFGEQFF.

The V and J genes are TRBV7-8 and TRBJ1-2; D ambiguous. This CDR3 has 14 residues. The V and J ends lost 5 bases and 6 bases respectively, with 16 bases between them. Looked up from germline, CDR1 is SGHVS and CDR2 is FQNEAQ. The CDR3, as DNA: TGTGCCAGCAGCCCTGTTCGGGGTGTGGATGGCTACACCTTC. Residues: CASSPVRGVDGYTF.

CDR3 protein: CASSWTDNYGYTF. In nucleotides, the CDR3 is TGTGCCAGCAGTTGGACGGATAACTATGGCTACACCTTC. The chain combines TRBV6-5 with TRBJ1-2; D not resolved. V gave up 4 bases and J gave up 1 base, with 7 bases separating them. Per germline, CDR1 MNHEY and CDR2 SVGAGI. The length of the CDR3 is 13 residues.

The chain carries TRBV6-5 and TRBJ2-3; the D gene is possibly TRBD2 (5 bases). Germline CDR1 reads MNHEY; CDR2 reads SVGAGI. Between the trimmed V and J ends, which lost 3 bases and 4 bases, there was a span of 14 bases. The CDR3 runs to 15 residues. The DNA for the CDR3 is TGTGCCAGCAGTTATATGGCGAACGGGGCAGATACGCAGTATTTT. This codes for CASSYMANGADTQYF.

The chain employs TRBV7-2 and TRBJ1-1; D may be TRBD1 (5 bases). There are 15 residues in the CDR3. The V gene's germline CDR1 is SGHTA and CDR2 FQGNSA. V was trimmed by 2 bases and J by 5 bases, leaving 15 bases between them. DNA of the CDR3: TGTGCCAGCAGCTTAAGCGCAGGGTTAGGTACTGAAGCTTTCTTT. Its protein product is CASSLSAGLGTEAFF.

The chain employs TRBV27 and TRBJ2-7, with D maybe TRBD2 (6 bases). The CDR3 loop spans 15 amino acids. V lost 5 bases, J lost 4 bases, and 18 bases lay in between. Germline V gene sequence: CDR1 MNHEY, CDR2 SMNVEV (reference sequence). DNA for the CDR3: TGTGCCAGCAGTCCGACTAGTGGCAGTCTGTACGAGCAGTACTTC. Translating it yields CASSPTSGSLYEQYF.

V gene TRBV5-6 combines with J gene TRBJ2-4; D remains unclear. The length of the CDR3 is 16 residues. The V gene's germline CDR1 is SGHDT and CDR2 YYEEEE. V lost 4 bases and J lost 0, with 14 bases in between. The CDR3 is CASSPDGRLAKNIQYF. CDR3 DNA: TGTGCCAGCAGCCCAGATGGACGGTTAGCCAAAAACATTCAGTACTTC. The full variable domain, with the rest looked up from reference TRBV5-6 and TRBJ2-4, is DAGVTQSPTHLIKTRGQQVTLRCSPKSGHDTVSWYQQALGQGPQFIFQYYEEEERQRGNFPDRFSGHQFPNYSSELNVNALLLGDSALYLCASSPDGRLAKNIQYFGAGTRLSVL.